Listed below are T cell receptor beta chains from one sample, sequenced in a study of cytomegalovirus exposure and HLA in healthy donors. Libraries were prepared by immunoSEQ multiplex PCR; TCRdb keeps only in-frame clonotypes and omits some of them. This sample has 200,000 to 250,000 clones, with roughly 90% found just once. Sequencing was carried out using PBMCs. The receptors originated from a young woman in good health and CMV-seronegative. The CDR3 runs from the conserved cysteine through the conserved F or W. A D gene is named only where the DNA matches it firmly. Only some rows state a clone size, as once, few, many or a class for expanded clones.

cdr3_aa	cdr3_nt	j_call	clone_size	cdr3_length	d_call	v_call
CASSTGYSYEQYF	TGTGCCAGTAGTACGGGGTATTCGTACGAGCAGTACTTC	TRBJ2-7	NA	13	NA	TRBV19
CASSRGLPITHEQYF	TGTGCCAGCAGCCGGGGACTCCCCATAACCCACGAGCAGTACTTC	TRBJ2-7	NA	15	NA	TRBV11-3
CASSIGTGYGYTF	TGTGCCAGTAGTATAGGGACAGGGTATGGCTACACCTTC	TRBJ1-2	few	13	TRBD1	TRBV19
CSARRLGGQASTDTQYF	TGCAGCGCCAGAAGGCTTGGGGGACAGGCTAGCACAGATACGCAGTATTTT	TRBJ2-3	NA	17	TRBD1	TRBV29-1
CASSYSSGGAWETQYF	TGTGCCAGCAGTTACTCTAGCGGGGGGGCGTGGGAGACCCAGTACTTC	TRBJ2-5	few	16	TRBD2	TRBV6-6
CASSEDVLGGNQPQHF	TGTGCCAGCAGTGAAGATGTTTTGGGGGGGAATCAGCCCCAGCATTTT	TRBJ1-5	once	16	NA	TRBV6-1
CASSGGGGLPDHEQYF	TGTGCCAGCAGCGGTGGGGGAGGACTCCCGGACCACGAGCAGTACTTC	TRBJ2-7	NA	16	NA	TRBV11-2
CASSELTGPAKTQYF	TGTGCCAGCAGTGAATTGACAGGGCCGGCAAAGACCCAGTACTTC	TRBJ2-5	NA	15	TRBD1	TRBV25-1
CASSPTAGFGNQPQHF	TGTGCCAGCAGCCCCACGGCGGGTTTTGGCAATCAGCCCCAGCATTTT	TRBJ1-5	NA	16	NA	TRBV11-2
CASRRQSLNEKLFF	TGCGCCAGCAGACGACAGTCCCTAAATGAAAAACTGTTTTTT	TRBJ1-4	NA	14	NA	TRBV4-1
CASSHETRGLYYEQYF	TGTGCCAGCAGCCATGAGACTAGGGGGCTGTACTACGAGCAGTACTTC	TRBJ2-7	NA	16	NA	TRBV7-9
CASRPGPFLNEQFF	TGTGCCAGCAGGCCGGGTCCCTTCCTCAATGAGCAGTTCTTC	TRBJ2-1	NA	14	NA	TRBV6-5
CASSIDRGSYEQYF	TGTGCCAGTAGTATAGACAGGGGATCCTACGAGCAGTACTTC	TRBJ2-7	NA	14	NA	TRBV19
CASSVGGYGEKLFF	TGTGCCAGCAGCGTAGGAGGGTACGGTGAAAAACTGTTTTTT	TRBJ1-4	NA	14	NA	TRBV9
CASSRTAGQPQHF	TGTGCCAGCAGCCGGACTGCGGGGCAGCCCCAGCATTTT	TRBJ1-5	NA	13	NA	TRBV11-2
CSVDRPPGELFF	TGCAGCGTTGACAGGCCCCCCGGGGAGCTGTTTTTT	TRBJ2-2	NA	12	NA	TRBV29-1
CASSHRDRGPFLNYGYTF	TGCGCCAGCAGCCACCGGGACAGGGGTCCCTTTCTAAACTATGGCTACACCTTC	TRBJ1-2	NA	18	TRBD1	TRBV4-1
CASSFSGGSYEQYF	TGTGCCAGCAGCTTTAGCGGGGGATCCTACGAGCAGTACTTC	TRBJ2-7	NA	14	TRBD2	TRBV5-5
CASPFRRDRNEQFF	TGCGCCAGCCCTTTTCGGCGGGATAGGAATGAGCAGTTCTTC	TRBJ2-1	NA	14	NA	TRBV5-1
CASSPGPGLLIYGYTF	TGCGCCAGCAGCCCCGGTCCCGGACTGCTTATCTATGGCTACACCTTC	TRBJ1-2	NA	16	NA	TRBV4-1
CASSLHRDSPFDTQYF	TGTGCCAGCAGTTTACACCGTGACTCTCCATTCGATACGCAGTATTTT	TRBJ2-3	once	16	NA	TRBV6-5
CASSKSGASTDTQYF	TGTGCCAGCAGCAAGAGTGGGGCTAGCACAGATACGCAGTATTTT	TRBJ2-3	NA	15	NA	TRBV4-2
CASSEGLGGKNIQYF	TGTGCCAGCAGCGAGGGACTGGGGGGGAAAAACATTCAGTACTTC	TRBJ2-4	NA	15	TRBD2	TRBV13
CASSNRDRLVYEQYF	TGTGCCAGTAGTAACCGGGACAGGCTTGTCTACGAGCAGTACTTC	TRBJ2-7	NA	15	TRBD1	TRBV19
CASSKAQGGTDTQYF	TGTGCCAGTAGTAAGGCCCAGGGAGGGACAGATACGCAGTATTTT	TRBJ2-3	NA	15	TRBD2	TRBV19
CASSPTSGRRNEQYF	TGTGCCAGCAGCCCGACTAGCGGGAGGAGGAACGAGCAGTACTTC	TRBJ2-7	NA	15	TRBD2	TRBV11-3
CASSELRTGKETQYF	TGTGCCAGCAGCGAGCTGAGGACAGGCAAAGAGACCCAGTACTTC	TRBJ2-5	NA	15	TRBD1	TRBV5-6
CATQGGTEYSPLHF	TGTGCCACTCAAGGGGGGACAGAGTATTCACCCCTCCACTTT	TRBJ1-6	NA	14	TRBD1	TRBV6-5
CASSDLTDTQYF	TGTGCCAGCAGTGATCTCACAGATACGCAGTATTTT	TRBJ2-3	NA	12	NA	TRBV2
CASSVGHLRGPYGYTF	TGTGCCAGCAGCGTAGGGCACCTGCGGGGGCCCTATGGCTACACCTTC	TRBJ1-2	NA	16	NA	TRBV9
CASSHGLAGVLQETQYF	TGCGCCAGCAGCCATGGACTAGCGGGAGTTTTACAAGAGACCCAGTACTTC	TRBJ2-5	NA	17	TRBD2	TRBV4-1
CASSISTDTQYF	TGCGCCAGCAGCATAAGCACAGATACGCAGTATTTT	TRBJ2-3	NA	12	NA	TRBV5-1
CATSGSTGSNEKLFF	TGTGCCACCAGCGGATCTACAGGGTCGAATGAAAAACTGTTTTTT	TRBJ1-4	NA	15	NA	TRBV15
CAINSGGAGETQYF	TGTGCCATTAATAGCGGGGGGGCCGGGGAGACCCAGTACTTC	TRBJ2-5	NA	14	TRBD2	TRBV10-3
CASSYSMDTQYF	TGTGCCAGCAGCTATTCTATGGATACGCAGTATTTT	TRBJ2-3	NA	12	NA	TRBV14
CASSPRRQDATYGYTF	TGTGCCAGCAGCCCGAGAAGACAGGACGCCACCTATGGCTACACCTTC	TRBJ1-2	once	16	NA	TRBV7-2
CASSLRWDRDGETQYF	TGTGCCAGCAGCTTACGATGGGACAGGGATGGGGAGACCCAGTACTTC	TRBJ2-5	NA	16	TRBD1	TRBV11-3
CSVGGQYLNTEAFF	TGCAGCGTTGGTGGACAGTACCTGAACACTGAAGCTTTCTTT	TRBJ1-1	NA	14	NA	TRBV29-1
CASSRDWGDNEQFF	TGTGCCAGCAGTCGGGACTGGGGAGACAATGAGCAGTTCTTC	TRBJ2-1	NA	14	NA	TRBV2
CASSYSEGSGNTIYF	TGTGCCAGCAGTTACTCTGAGGGATCTGGAAACACCATATATTTT	TRBJ1-3	NA	15	NA	TRBV6-5
CASSFRTVAPYEQYF	TGTGCCAGCAGTTTCAGGACGGTAGCGCCCTACGAGCAGTACTTC	TRBJ2-7	NA	15	NA	TRBV6-5
CASSQDRGGYEQYF	TGTGCCAGCAGCCAGGACAGGGGTGGGTACGAGCAGTACTTC	TRBJ2-7	NA	14	TRBD1	TRBV14
CASSVASSYNSPLHF	TGTGCCAGCAGCGTAGCTAGCTCCTATAATTCACCCCTCCACTTT	TRBJ1-6	NA	15	NA	TRBV9
CASSSRGTNEKLFF	TGTGCCAGCAGTTCCAGGGGGACTAATGAAAAACTGTTTTTT	TRBJ1-4	NA	14	TRBD1	TRBV2
CASSDSAWSSYNEQFF	TGTGCCAGCAGTGATTCGGCTTGGAGCTCCTACAATGAGCAGTTCTTC	TRBJ2-1	NA	16	NA	TRBV25-1
CASSQGLAGLYEQYF	TGTGCCAGCAGCCAGGGACTAGCGGGGCTCTACGAGCAGTACTTC	TRBJ2-7	once	15	TRBD2	TRBV13
CASSLGVAGPYEQYF	TGTGCCAGCAGCTTGGGGGTAGCGGGACCTTACGAGCAGTACTTC	TRBJ2-7	once	15	TRBD2	TRBV5-6
CASSQEGQGGEQYF	TGCGCCAGCAGCCAAGAAGGGCAGGGGGGAGAGCAGTACTTC	TRBJ2-7	once	14	NA	TRBV4-1
CASSIAGQGKQPQHF	TGTGCCAGTAGTATAGCGGGACAGGGGAAACAGCCCCAGCATTTT	TRBJ1-5	NA	15	TRBD1	TRBV19
CASSLTSGTYEQYF	TGTGCCAGCAGCTTAACTAGCGGCACCTACGAGCAGTACTTC	TRBJ2-7	NA	14	TRBD2	TRBV7-2
CASSLYRTGELFF	TGTGCCAGCAGTTTATACAGAACCGGGGAGCTGTTTTTT	TRBJ2-2	NA	13	NA	TRBV27